The 26 T cell receptor beta chains below all came from one sample that was sequenced in a study of blood T cell repertoires in COVID-19. TCRdb's copy holds only in-frame clones and misses some; the assay was immunoSEQ multiplex PCR. The data show about 220,000 clones, more than 85% seen once. The material sequenced was peripheral blood. These receptors all stem from a woman aged 50 to 60 with COVID-19, enrolled during active disease.

This sequence joins TRBV15 and TRBJ2-5; D might be TRBD2 (5 bases). Germline V CDR1 and CDR2: LNHNV, YYDKDF (reference sequence). Trimming shortened V by 5 bases and J by 0 bases, and 10 bases separated the two germline ends. The CDR3 loop spans 14 amino acids. CDR3 sequence: CATSGRPYQETQYF. The CDR3 region has the DNA TGTGCCACCAGCGGGAGACCTTACCAAGAGACCCAGTACTTC.

The chain uses TRBV11-2 and TRBJ1-5; a possible D gene is TRBD1 (5 bases). The CDR3 covers 15 residues. Germline assignment: CDR1 SGHAT and CDR2 FQNNGV. Trimming cost V 1 base and J 5 bases, with 12 bases left between them. CDR3 bases: TGTGCCAGCAGCTTAGGACCGGGGGACCATCAGCCCCAGCATTTT. Translating gives CASSLGPGDHQPQHF.

This clone was counted a single time. The V gene is TRBV27, the J gene TRBJ2-3; 7 bases line up with TRBD1. With V trimmed by 1 base and J by 3 bases, 10 bases remained unmatched. Germline CDR1 reads MNHEY; CDR2 reads SMNVEV (reference sequence). The CDR3 runs to 17 residues. CDR3 sequence reads: CASSLLWTGSKTDTQYF. Here the CDR3 DNA reads TGTGCCAGCAGTTTATTGTGGACAGGCTCGAAGACAGATACGCAGTATTTT.

The rearrangement links TRBV10-1 to TRBJ2-1; D call uncertain. This CDR3 has 16 residues. V lost 0 bases, J lost 8 bases, and 17 bases lay in between. Germline CDR1 WNHNN, CDR2 SYGVQD (reference sequence). The CDR3 DNA reads TGCGCCAGCAGTGAGTCGAGTTTATCTCGGGTGGATGAGCAGTTCTTC. It codes for CASSESSLSRVDEQFF.

This rearrangement joins TRBV6-5 to TRBJ1-5; 7 bases align to TRBD1. CDR3 length: 14 amino acids. The germline V gene encodes CDR1 MNHEY and CDR2 SVGAGI. J was trimmed by 4 bases and V by 7 bases; bases with no gene match: 7. The CDR3 nucleotides read TGTGCCAGCACTAGGGACAGCCCTAATCAGCCCCAGCATTTT. It codes for CASTRDSPNQPQHF.

The V call is TRBV5-1, the J call TRBJ2-2; 8 nucleotides agree with TRBD2. The CDR3 is 16 residues long. V shed 4 bases, J shed 4 bases, and the junction held 9 bases outside the gene matches. Germline loops: CDR1 SGHRS, CDR2 YFSETQ. The CDR3 nucleotides read TGCGCCAGCAGCCGGACGGGAGGGATTAGCACCGGGGAGCTGTTTTTT. Its protein is CASSRTGGISTGELFF.

The chain couples TRBV30 to TRBJ1-5; D perhaps matches TRBD1 (5 bases). The V gene's germline CDR1 is GTSNPN and CDR2 SVGIG (reference sequence). Trimming pared 0 bases from V and 3 bases from J, leaving 15 bases between. The CDR3 is made up of 16 amino acids. The CDR3 protein is CAWSVGAGQLNQPQHF. In DNA, the CDR3 is TGTGCCTGGAGTGTAGGGGCCGGACAACTCAATCAGCCCCAGCATTTT.

The genes are TRBV6-2 or TRBV6-3 and TRBJ1-6; D gene ambiguous. Germline loops: CDR1 MNHEY, CDR2 SVGEGT. Deletions cut 5 bases from V and 2 bases from J, with 10 bases between. The CDR3 is 15 residues long. CDR3 in amino acids: CASSPSGAYNSPLHF. In DNA, the CDR3 is TGTGCCAGCAGTCCCTCTGGAGCCTATAATTCACCCCTCCACTTT.

The rearrangement links TRBV2 to TRBJ2-1; 8 bases fit TRBD2. Germline lookup yields CDR1 SNHLY and CDR2 FYNNEI. V trimming: 4 bases; J trimming: 9 bases; junction bases outside the gene matches: 14. The CDR3 sequence is 16 residues long. The CDR3 DNA reads TGTGCCAGCAGTGCGAGGACTAGCCAAAACGGGGGTGAGCAGTTCTTC. The encoded protein is CASSARTSQNGGEQFF. Using reference TRBV2 and TRBJ2-1 for the parts outside the CDR3, the full variable domain is EPEVTQTPSHQVTQMGQEVILRCVPISNHLYFYWYRQILGQKVEFLVSFYNNEISEKSEIFDDQFSVERPDGSNFTLKIRSTKLEDSAMYFCASSARTSQNGGEQFFGPGTRLTVL.

The V call is TRBV5-6, the J call TRBJ2-2; D gene ambiguous. Germline CDR1 SGHDT, CDR2 YYEEEE. V lost 1 base to trimming and J lost 4 bases, with 8 bases between them. The CDR3 totals 14 residues. The CDR3 is CASSLYRGTGELFF. CDR3 in DNA: TGTGCCAGCAGCTTGTACCGCGGCACCGGGGAGCTGTTTTTT. Full variable domain (rest looked up from reference TRBV5-6 and TRBJ2-2): DAGVTQSPTHLIKTRGQQVTLRCSPKSGHDTVSWYQQALGQGPQFIFQYYEEEERQRGNFPDRFSGHQFPNYSSELNVNALLLGDSALYLCASSLYRGTGELFFGEGSRLTVL.

V gene TRBV7-3 combines with J gene TRBJ1-2; 7 bases match TRBD1. The germline CDR1 and CDR2 sequences are SGHTA and FQGTGA. This CDR3 is built from 19 residues. V gave up 0 bases and J gave up 3 bases; unmatched junction bases: 16. The CDR3 DNA is TGTGCCAGCAGCTTAACGCCGGGTGGGGACAGCTCAGGAGACTATGGCTACACCTTC. Translated, it gives CASSLTPGGDSSGDYGYTF. Using reference TRBV7-3 and TRBJ1-2 for the parts outside the CDR3, the full variable domain is GAGVSQTPSNKVTEKGKYVELRCDPISGHTALYWYRQSLGQGPEFLIYFQGTGAADDSGLPNDRFFAVRPEGSVSTLKIQRTERGDSAVYLCASSLTPGGDSSGDYGYTFGSGTRLTVV.

The genes are TRBV15 and TRBJ1-2, with TRBD1 as a possible D gene (6 bases). The CDR3 consists of 17 residues. Trimming removed 2 bases at V and 4 bases at J, with 20 bases between. Germline V gives CDR1 LNHNV, CDR2 YYDKDF (reference sequence). The DNA of the CDR3 is TGTGCCACCAGCAGACGACCCCCCCAGGGGCCTGGCTATGGCTACACCTTC. Translating gives CATSRRPPQGPGYGYTF.

The rearrangement joins TRBV5-1 to TRBJ2-7; possible D gene TRBD1, 6 bases. CDR1 is SGHRS, CDR2 YFSETQ, per germline. With 4 bases removed from V and 6 bases from J, the gap between germline ends came to 14 bases. The CDR3 consists of 13 residues. CDR3 bases: TGCGCCAGCAGCATTACAGGGTCCGGCGAGCAGTACGTC. It is translated as CASSITGSGEQYV.

The chain employs TRBV7-9 and TRBJ1-2; weak D call: TRBD1 (5 bases). This CDR3 region has 15 residues. CDR1 and CDR2 from the germline V gene are SEHNR and FQNEAQ (reference sequence). Trimming cost V 6 bases and J 2 bases, with 16 bases left between them. CDR3 residues: CASRLLGQGNYGYTF. The CDR3 nucleotides read TGTGCCAGCAGGCTTCTCGGACAAGGGAACTATGGCTACACCTTC.

V gene TRBV3-1 (or the pseudogene TRBV3-2) combines with J gene TRBJ2-1; tentatively, D is TRBD2 (6 bases). The V gene's germline CDR1 is LGHDT and CDR2 YNNKEL (reference sequence). Trimming stripped 2 bases from V and 7 bases from J, with 15 bases between. CDR3 length equals 15 residues. CDR3 sequence: CASSQLGDSLNEQFF. The CDR3 region has the DNA TGTGCCAGCAGCCAACTGGGGGACTCCTTGAATGAGCAGTTCTTC.

The rearrangement joins TRBV2 to TRBJ2-5, with TRBD2 matching over 12 bases. Germline CDR1 is SNHLY and CDR2 is FYNNEI. The CDR3 is 12 amino acids. Trimming at V came to 5 bases and at J to 13 bases, leaving 5 bases not matched to a gene. CDR3 in amino acids: CASSPTSGSWYF. The CDR3 nucleotides are TGTGCCAGCAGTCCGACTAGCGGGAGTTGGTACTTC. The full variable domain, rest sourced from reference TRBV2 and TRBJ2-5, is EPEVTQTPSHQVTQMGQEVILRCVPISNHLYFYWYRQILGQKVEFLVSFYNNEISEKSEIFDDQFSVERPDGSNFTLKIRSTKLEDSAMYFCASSPTSGSWYFGPGTRLLVL.

A single count supports this clone. The rearrangement uses TRBV5-1 and TRBJ1-1; TRBD1 might be the D (6 bases). V was clipped by 2 bases and J by 4 bases, with 12 bases between them. The CDR3 loop spans 14 amino acids. The germline V gene encodes CDR1 SGHRS and CDR2 YFSETQ. The CDR3 spells CASSLSVRGTEAFF. In nucleotides, the CDR3 is TGCGCCAGCAGCTTATCTGTCAGGGGCACTGAAGCTTTCTTT.

This sequence joins TRBV5-1 and TRBJ2-5; TRBD1 aligns across 8 bases. This CDR3 has 14 amino acids. Germline trimming cut 7 bases from V and 2 bases from J; bases unmatched to any gene: 7. Germline CDR1 reads SGHRS; CDR2 reads YFSETQ. DNA of the CDR3: TGCGCCAGCCAGGGGGCGATGGGACAAGAGACCCAGTACTTC. This sequence encodes CASQGAMGQETQYF.

V and J are TRBV19 and TRBJ1-1, with 8 bases identical to TRBD1. V lost 4 bases and J lost 5; bases outside the gene matches: 6. Germline V lookup: CDR1 LNHDA, CDR2 SQIVND (reference sequence). This CDR3 has 14 amino acids. The CDR3 sequence: CASSTLRQGTEAFF. CDR3 DNA sequence: TGTGCCAGTAGTACCCTCCGACAGGGGACTGAAGCTTTCTTT.

This clone was detected a few times. The rearrangement links TRBV14 to TRBJ1-6; D unresolved. The CDR3 totals 18 residues. Trimming took off 0 bases at V and 10 bases at J, with 22 bases between the two ends. The germline V gene encodes CDR1 SGHDN and CDR2 FVKESK. CDR3 coding DNA: TGTGCCAGCAGCCAAGATAGTAGGTTTGAGGGAGTGAAATCACCCCTCCACTTT. The encoded protein is CASSQDSRFEGVKSPLHF. The entire variable domain, with the rest obtained from reference TRBV14 and TRBJ1-6, is as follows: EAGVTQFPSHSVIEKGQTVTLRCDPISGHDNLYWYRRVMGKEIKFLLHFVKESKQDESGMPNNRFLAERTGGTYSTLKVQPAELEDSGVYFCASSQDSRFEGVKSPLHFGNGTRLTVT.

This chain connects TRBV18 to TRBJ2-1, with 7 bases that match TRBD1. CDR1 KGHSH and CDR2 LQKENI come from the germline V gene. The CDR3 extends over 13 amino acids. With V trimmed by 4 bases and J by 8 bases, 5 bases remained unmatched. The CDR3 loop reads CASSHGDRDEQFF. As DNA, the CDR3 is TGTGCCAGCTCACACGGCGACAGGGATGAGCAGTTCTTC.

The CDR3 sequence is CASSTGPKRETQYF. In DNA, the CDR3 is TGTGCCAGCAGCACAGGTCCCAAAAGAGAGACCCAGTACTTC. V gene TRBV11-2 combines with J gene TRBJ2-5; D may be TRBD1 (5 bases). The CDR3 has 14 residues. Trimming removed 5 bases at V and 4 bases at J, with 14 bases between. Germline loops: CDR1 SGHAT, CDR2 FQNNGV. The full variable domain, rest sourced from reference TRBV11-2 and TRBJ2-5, is EAGVAQSPRYKIIEKRQSVAFWCNPISGHATLYWYQQILGQGPKLLIQFQNNGVVDDSQLPKDRFSAERLKGVDSTLKIQPAKLEDSAVYLCASSTGPKRETQYFGPGTRLLVL.

This sequence joins TRBV28 and TRBJ1-2; TRBD1 agrees at 8 bases. This CDR3 region has 14 residues. Germline lookup yields CDR1 MDHEN and CDR2 SYDVKM. With V trimmed by 5 bases and J by 6 bases, 8 bases remained unmatched. CDR3 amino acids: CASSIRATGDGYTF. The CDR3 bases are TGTGCCAGCAGTATCAGAGCGACAGGGGATGGCTACACCTTC.

The genes are TRBV10-3 and TRBJ1-1, with D perhaps TRBD1 (6 bases). Trimming stripped 8 bases from V and 4 bases from J, with 17 bases between. Looked up from germline, CDR1 is ENHRY and CDR2 is SYGVKD. The CDR3 sequence is 14 residues long. The chain's CDR3 is CAIRGGAESTEAFF. The DNA of the CDR3 is TGTGCCATCCGCGGGGGGGCTGAATCCACTGAAGCTTTCTTT.

The gene calls are TRBV6-2 or TRBV6-3 and TRBJ2-7; 7 bases match TRBD1. This CDR3 contains 14 residues. Germline V gives CDR1 MNHEY, CDR2 SVGEGT. V was pared by 7 bases and J by 0 bases, with 6 bases of the junction left unmatched. In DNA form, the CDR3 reads TGTGCCAGCAACCCGGGACAGAGCTCCTACGAGCAGTACTTC. It yields the protein CASNPGQSSYEQYF.

The chain employs TRBV30 and TRBJ1-3, with a weak D call TRBD1 (6 bases). The V gene lost 4 bases and the J gene lost 0 bases, with 28 bases spanning the gap. The CDR3 has 20 amino acids. From germline, CDR1 is GTSNPN and CDR2 SVGIG (reference sequence). As DNA, the CDR3 is TGTGCCTGGACACACCACAGGGTGCTCGCGTCCCTAAGCTCTGGAAACACCATATATTTT. Translated: CAWTHHRVLASLSSGNTIYF.